This T cell receptor beta chain was retrieved from a study of neurological immune-mediated disorders. The cDNA came from 5'RACE with 10-nucleotide random UMIs. MiXCR was run by TCRdb on the 5' RACE reads, yielding one entry per CDR3 protein. The sample gives 35,000 to 40,000 distinct CDR3 sequences, approximately 10% of which show up once; around 3.9% is in the top ten. The CDR3 runs to 16 residues. CDR1 is LGHNA and CDR2 is YSLEER in the germline V gene. Of note for this clonotype: The junction shows a germline mismatch at one end, possibly a read error.

Time point indicated: technical triplicate 1. The unsorted libraries were generated from a total of 2 million PBMCs, which had been stored in RNAlater at -80 C. The source is a man aged 60 to 75 with HTLV-1-associated myelopathy (HAM/TSP). The sample comprised PBMCs. The rearrangement joins TRBV4-3 to TRBJ2-2, with D perhaps matching TRBD1 (5 bases). The CDR3 loop reads CASSQESRVNNGELFF. Here the CDR3 DNA reads TGCGCTAGCAGCCAAGAATCCAGGGTGAACAACGGGGAGCTGTTTTTT.